These 25 T cell receptor beta chains were sequenced from one sample in a study of T cell responses to AZD1222 COVID-19 vaccine. Profiling relied on immunoSEQ multiplex PCR, and the TCRdb table lists in-frame clones only, not all of them. The repertoire holds about 180,000 clones, with around 88% as singletons. The sequences come from peripheral blood, collected 28 days after the second AZD1222 dose. These receptors all come from an adult who received the AZD1222 COVID-19 vaccine.

This sequence joins TRBV7-2 and TRBJ2-3; TRBD1 might be the D (6 bases). Between the trimmed V and J ends, which lost 6 bases and 2 bases, there was a span of 12 bases. This CDR3 is 14 amino acids long. Germline CDR1 SGHTA, CDR2 FQGNSA. CDR3 coding DNA: TGTGCCAGCAGTCCCGGACAGCCCACAGATACGCAGTATTTT. It encodes CASSPGQPTDTQYF.

V is TRBV7-9 and J is TRBJ1-2; 8 nucleotides align to TRBD1. Looked up from germline, CDR1 is SEHNR and CDR2 is FQNEAQ (reference sequence). J gave up 8 bases and V 8 bases, and 10 bases lay outside the gene matches. This CDR3 region has 13 residues. The CDR3 here is CASAPDRALGYTF. DNA of the CDR3: TGTGCCAGCGCCCCGGACAGGGCATTGGGCTACACCTTC.

The V and J genes are TRBV6-5 and TRBJ2-7, with D perhaps assigned TRBD1 or TRBD2 (7 bases each). This CDR3 has 14 residues. Germline V gene lookup returns CDR1 MNHEY and CDR2 SVGAGI. Trimming cost V 6 bases and J 3 bases, with 15 bases left between them. CDR3 nucleotides: TGTGCCAGCAGCCAAGGCAGGGGGGGCTACGAGCAGTACTTC. Translating it yields CASSQGRGGYEQYF.

This rearrangement joins TRBV11-2 to TRBJ1-1; D unresolved. V was shortened by 2 bases and J by 7 bases, with 11 bases between the two germline ends. CDR1 is SGHAT, CDR2 FQNNGV, per germline. The CDR3 has 13 residues. This CDR3 is CASSLRQPHEAFF. The CDR3 region has the DNA TGTGCCAGCAGCTTACGGCAGCCTCATGAAGCTTTCTTT.

The chain combines TRBV9 with TRBJ2-2; D is possibly TRBD1 (6 bases). V lost 2 bases and J lost 2, with 13 bases in between. CDR3 size: 16 residues. The germline gives CDR1 SGDLS, CDR2 YYNGEE. The CDR3: CASSVAGAKNTGELFF. In nucleotides, the CDR3 is TGTGCCAGCAGCGTGGCAGGGGCGAAAAACACCGGGGAGCTGTTTTTT.

V is TRBV3-1 (or the pseudogene TRBV3-2) and J is TRBJ2-6, with D unresolved. The CDR3 is 15 residues long. The germline V gene has CDR1 LGHDT and CDR2 YNNKEL (reference sequence). V was trimmed by 1 base and J by 0 bases, leaving 4 bases between them. The CDR3 protein is CASSQASSGANVLTF. For the CDR3, the DNA is TGTGCCAGCAGCCAAGCCAGCTCTGGGGCCAACGTCCTGACTTTC.

CDR3 DNA sequence: TGTGCCACCTCAAATGACATCACCTACGAGCAGTACTTC. This codes for CATSNDITYEQYF. The V gene is TRBV6-5, the J gene TRBJ2-7, with D uncertain. CDR1 is MNHEY and CDR2 is SVGAGI in the germline V gene. V lost 10 bases to trimming and J lost 2 bases, with 15 bases between them. The CDR3 is 13 amino acids.

The chain recombines TRBV4-1 with TRBJ2-5; D is undetermined. This CDR3 contains 15 residues. V lost 0 bases and J lost 1, with 9 bases in between. Per germline, CDR1 MGHRA and CDR2 YSYEKL. Written as DNA, the CDR3 is TGCGCCAGCAGCCAAGACTCCATGATCCAAGAGACCCAGTACTTC. This translates into CASSQDSMIQETQYF.

This clone showed up just once. V gene TRBV10-3 combines with J gene TRBJ2-5; no clear D gene. CDR3 length equals 13 residues. With 7 bases removed from V and 1 base from J, the gap between germline ends came to 10 bases. Germline CDR1 reads ENHRY; CDR2 reads SYGVKD. CDR3 protein: CAITPGVQETQYF. CDR3 nucleotides: TGTGCCATCACCCCTGGGGTCCAAGAGACCCAGTACTTC.

The rearrangement uses TRBV12-5 and TRBJ1-1; D call uncertain. This CDR3 is 15 amino acids long. V was shortened by 5 bases and J by 3 bases, with 16 bases between the two germline ends. Germline-derived CDR1 and CDR2 are LGHNT and FRNRAP. The CDR3 bases are TGTGCTAGTGGTCCCCCCCGTAGGCGTCACACTGAAGCTTTCTTT. It yields the protein CASGPPRRRHTEAFF.

The gene calls are TRBV7-9 and TRBJ2-4; 10 nucleotides align to TRBD1. The J segment lost 3 bases and the V segment lost 3 bases, leaving 5 bases of the junction unmatched. The CDR3 has 16 residues. In germline, CDR1 is SEHNR, CDR2 FQNEAQ (reference sequence). CDR3 in amino acids: CASSFSWTGGKNIQYF. The DNA for the CDR3 is TGTGCCAGCAGCTTTTCCTGGACAGGGGGCAAAAACATTCAGTACTTC.

This clone was seen a single time. The chain joins TRBV6-2 or TRBV6-3 to TRBJ1-2, with TRBD1 as a possible D gene (5 bases). CDR3 size: 12 residues. Looked up from germline, CDR1 is MNHEY and CDR2 is SVGEGT. Trimming removed 4 bases from V and 5 bases from J, with 8 bases in between. The CDR3 coding sequence is TGTGCCAGCAGTTGGGGGATGTATGGCTACACCTTC. Protein product: CASSWGMYGYTF.

The chain uses TRBV7-2 and TRBJ1-4; 10 bases fit TRBD1. V was clipped by 5 bases and J by 0 bases; unmatched bases: 9. Germline lookup yields CDR1 SGHTA and CDR2 FQGNSA. The CDR3 is 18 residues long. CDR3 loop: CASSVGQGRSATNEKLFF. CDR3 nucleotide sequence: TGTGCCAGCAGCGTGGGACAGGGGAGATCTGCAACTAATGAAAAACTGTTTTTT.

The chain joins TRBV28 to TRBJ1-5; TRBD1 agrees at 8 bases. V was clipped by 3 bases and J by 0 bases; unmatched bases: 7. CDR1 is MDHEN and CDR2 is SYDVKM in the germline V gene. The CDR3 has 17 amino acids. DNA of the CDR3: TGTGCCAGCAGTTTGGTACAGGGGGGTTATAGCAATCAGCCCCAGCATTTT. It encodes CASSLVQGGYSNQPQHF.

The chain employs TRBV6-5 and TRBJ1-1; D is ambiguous. The CDR3 spans 12 residues. Between the trimmed V and J ends, which lost 6 bases and 3 bases, there was a span of 8 bases. Germline lookup yields CDR1 MNHEY and CDR2 SVGAGI. This CDR3 is CASSDGYTEAFF. The CDR3 DNA follows: TGTGCCAGCAGCGACGGATACACTGAAGCTTTCTTT.

CDR3 in DNA: TGTGCCAGCAGCAATATCAAGGGAAATAGCAATCAGCCCCAGCATTTT. It is translated as CASSNIKGNSNQPQHF. This chain joins TRBV21-1 and TRBJ1-5. TRBV21-1 is labeled a pseudogene. The CDR3 length is 16 residues.

The CDR3 sequence is CATSDASLGKGEPQHF. CDR3 bases: TGTGCCACCAGTGATGCCTCATTGGGTAAAGGGGAGCCCCAGCATTTT. V is TRBV24-1 and J is TRBJ1-5; D might be TRBD1 (5 bases). The germline CDR1 and CDR2 sequences are KGHDR and SFDVKD. V gave up 3 bases and J gave up 8 bases, with 19 bases separating them. The CDR3 covers 16 residues.

CDR3 sequence: CAWKVSGDVSHNEQFF. CDR3 bases: TGTGCCTGGAAAGTCTCGGGGGACGTTTCCCACAATGAGCAGTTCTTC. The rearrangement joins TRBV30 to TRBJ2-1; D may be TRBD2 (6 bases). The V gene lost 4 bases and the J gene lost 5 bases, with 21 bases spanning the gap. Germline CDR1 GTSNPN, CDR2 SVGIG (reference sequence). CDR3 length: 16 amino acids.

The chain uses TRBV19 and TRBJ2-2; D unclear. This CDR3 comprises 13 residues. V dropped 7 bases and J dropped 5 bases, with 11 bases sitting between them. Germline CDR1 reads LNHDA; CDR2 reads SQIVND (reference sequence). CDR3 amino acids: CASTSIPTGELFF. For the CDR3, the DNA is TGTGCCAGTACCTCCATCCCAACCGGGGAGCTGTTTTTT.

This chain links TRBV9 with TRBJ1-2, with 10 positions matching TRBD1. This CDR3 has 17 amino acids. V trimming: 2 bases; J trimming: 7 bases; junction bases outside the gene matches: 14. Germline V lookup: CDR1 SGDLS, CDR2 YYNGEE. The CDR3 sequence: CASSVSTGGALHSGYTF. CDR3 coding DNA: TGTGCCAGCAGCGTCTCGACAGGGGGCGCCCTTCACTCTGGCTACACCTTC.

The rearrangement uses TRBV3-1 (or the pseudogene TRBV3-2) and TRBJ2-7, with D perhaps matching TRBD2 (6 bases). The germline V gene encodes CDR1 LGHDT and CDR2 YNNKEL (reference sequence). With 6 bases removed from V and 6 bases from J, the gap between germline ends came to 18 bases. CDR3 size: 14 residues. The CDR3 nucleotides read TGTGCCAGCAGGGAAGGAGGAGGGGCTGGCGAGCAGTACTTC. It translates to CASREGGGAGEQYF.

The chain carries TRBV7-8 and TRBJ2-3; 8 bases are a match to TRBD2. Losses at the gene ends were 5 bases for V and 0 bases for J; bases not matched to a gene: 13. Germline V gives CDR1 SGHVS, CDR2 FQNEAQ. The CDR3 consists of 18 residues. As DNA, the CDR3 is TGTGCCAGCAGCCTATGGGGCGGGGGGCGATGGAGCACAGATACGCAGTATTTT. Its translation is CASSLWGGGRWSTDTQYF.

The chain joins TRBV30 to TRBJ2-3; TRBD1 or TRBD2 may be the D gene (5 bases each). V lost 2 bases to trimming and J lost 6 bases, with 15 bases between them. The CDR3 has 14 residues. Germline CDR1 reads GTSNPN; CDR2 reads SVGIG (reference sequence). The CDR3 loop reads CAWSTGTELDTQYF. CDR3 sequence (DNA): TGTGCCTGGAGTACCGGGACGGAGTTGGATACGCAGTATTTT.

The chain is built from TRBV7-9 and TRBJ2-7, with 10 bases aligning to TRBD2. The CDR3 has 14 residues. V was clipped by 7 bases and J by 2 bases; unmatched bases: 5. The germline CDR1 and CDR2 sequences are SEHNR and FQNEAQ (reference sequence). As DNA, the CDR3 is TGTGCCAGCACTGTAGCGGGGGGTCCCTACGAGCAGTACTTC. It is translated as CASTVAGGPYEQYF.

The chain carries TRBV5-1 and TRBJ2-2; D gene uncertain. The V gene lost 0 bases and the J gene lost 1 base, with 7 bases spanning the gap. The CDR3 contains 15 residues. The germline V gene has CDR1 SGHRS and CDR2 YFSETQ. CDR3 amino acids: CASSLENMNTGELFF. DNA for the CDR3: TGCGCCAGCAGCTTGGAGAACATGAACACCGGGGAGCTGTTTTTT.